These 8 T cell receptor beta chains originate from one sample sequenced in a study of identical twins (dated by TCRdb to 2016 to 2017). Library creation used 5' RACE. TCRdb shows the sequencer as Illumina HiSeq 2000. In-frame beta chains were kept once TCRdb had trimmed the public reads at Q25 with fastp and called clones with MiXCR. CDR3 protein duplicates are merged, each entry listing the most common genes and DNA. For this sample there are 1.5 million to 2 million distinct CDR3 sequences; 32% appear just once. The ten largest clones capture 0.25% to 0.3% of the sample. The sample was cord blood. Receptor source: a newborn girl in good health.

This clonotype occurred a few times. The chain employs TRBV14 and TRBJ1-2, with 7 bases identical to TRBD1. This CDR3 region has 15 residues. Germline V lookup: CDR1 SGHDN, CDR2 FVKESK. J lost 4 bases, V lost 5 bases, and 10 bases had no gene match. CDR3 DNA sequence: TGTGCCAGCAGCGAGGGGACAGTTCAGGGCTATGGCTACACCTTC. Protein product: CASSEGTVQGYGYTF.

The chain combines TRBV24-1 with TRBJ2-1, with 7 bases lining up with TRBD2. The J call may be wrong; the DNA end is better matched by TRBJ2-7. Germline values: CDR1 KGHDR, CDR2 SFDVKD. This CDR3 has 15 amino acids. The CDR3, as DNA: TGTGCCACCAGCAACGGGGGGAGCTCCTACAATGAGCAGTACTTC. Its translation is CATSNGGSSYNEQYF.

Only a few counts were recorded for this clonotype. The chain combines TRBV12-3 or TRBV12-4 with TRBJ2-5, with 10 bases fitting TRBD2. This CDR3 contains 19 residues. V was clipped by 1 base and J by 0 bases; unmatched bases: 11. CDR3 coding DNA: TGTGCCAGCAGTTTAGTCTCCCGGGGGCTAGCGGGAGACCAAGAGACCCAGTACTTC. This translates into CASSLVSRGLAGDQETQYF.

The chain is built from TRBV5-1 and TRBJ2-2; a possible D gene is TRBD1 (5 bases). The ends were cut back, 3 bases at V and 1 base at J, with 13 bases in the middle. CDR1 and CDR2 (germline): SGHRS, YFSETQ. The CDR3 length is 16 residues. For the CDR3, the DNA is TGCGCCAGCAGCTGGAGTCCAACAGGGAACACCGGGGAGCTGTTTTTT. Translation gives CASSWSPTGNTGELFF.

This clonotype has a count of ten or more. Here the CDR3 DNA reads TGTGCCATCAAGGGCTCTATCCTTAGCTCCTACAATGAGCAGTTCTTC. As protein: CAIKGSILSSYNEQFF. The J gene is TRBJ2-1, the V gene TRBV10-3; D unresolved. The CDR3 has 16 residues. CDR1 and CDR2 (germline): ENHRY, SYGVKD. Trimming shortened V by 7 bases and J by 0 bases, and 16 bases separated the two germline ends.

Ten or more counts support this clonotype. The rearrangement joins TRBV11-2 to TRBJ2-7; the match to TRBD2 covers 8 bases. V shed 4 bases, J shed 2 bases, and the junction held 7 bases outside the gene matches. CDR3 length equals 15 residues. CDR1 is SGHAT, CDR2 FQNNGV, per germline. The CDR3 nucleotides read TGTGCCAGCAGCTCTCTACGGACTAGCACCTACGAGCAGTACTTC. It codes for CASSSLRTSTYEQYF.

The V gene is TRBV3-1, the J gene TRBJ2-2, with 7 bases that match TRBD2. With 2 bases clipped from V and 3 bases from J, the junction kept 3 bases outside the gene matches. CDR1 and CDR2 from the germline V gene are LGHDT and YNNKEL (reference sequence). The CDR3 contains 15 residues. The CDR3 protein is CASSQPAGYTGELFF. The CDR3 DNA reads as TGTGCCAGCAGCCAACCAGCGGGGTACACCGGGGAGCTGTTTTTT.

The chain employs TRBV6-6 and TRBJ2-1; D remains ambiguous. The germline V gene has CDR1 MNHNY and CDR2 SVGAGI (reference sequence). The CDR3 contains 12 residues. Trimming took 2 bases from V and 9 from J, leaving 8 bases between them. CDR3 sequence: CASSYPTPEQFF. DNA for the CDR3: TGTGCCAGCAGTTACCCGACCCCTGAGCAGTTCTTC.